This T cell receptor (beta chain) came from a study of blood T cell repertoires in COVID-19. Overall study: Samples of COVID-19 (acute and convalescent) were obtained from the United States, Italy and Spain. From T cells, B-cell-depleted T cells, or PBMCs came the material, which was cDNA or gDNA.

Original handling: Reference gene primer amplification gave nucleated cell count estimates. TCRdb's copy holds only in-frame clones and misses some; the assay was immunoSEQ multiplex PCR. V and J calls and clone size come straight from that table; D and trimming were deduced from the DNA. The sample records around 250,000 clones, nearly 90% being singletons. This CDR3 has 13 residues. The germline CDR1 and CDR2 sequences are SGDLS and YYNGEE. With 2 bases removed from V and 6 bases from J, the gap between germline ends came to 11 bases. This TCR was recovered from a woman in her thirties or forties who had recovered from COVID-19. Sequencing input: peripheral blood. The chain joins TRBV9 to TRBJ1-2; D not certain. CDR3 in DNA: TGTGCCAGCAGCGTCGATCGGCGGGATGGCTACACCTTC. It encodes CASSVDRRDGYTF.